A single sample gave rise to the 21 T cell receptor beta chains below, sequenced in a study of cytomegalovirus exposure and HLA in healthy donors (dated by TCRdb to about 2017). The library relied on the immunoSEQ multiplex PCR assay. For the multiplex PCR, a mixture combining 60 forward primers for TCR Vbeta segments and 13 reverse primers for TCR Jbeta segments was used. TCRdb stores this immuneACCESS table with in-frame sequences only. Part of the clones is absent; in the studies checked, under half of the shortfall reflects unresolved V genes, and no reason is known for the rest. The sample data list about 170,000 clones, and approximately 80% of these were observed just once. About 4.9% of the sample is in the top ten clones. Sequenced input: PBMCs. Receptors were obtained from a man between 18 and 29 years old in good health and CMV-seronegative.

The J gene is TRBJ1-4, the V gene TRBV19; 7 nucleotides match TRBD1. The CDR3 runs to 15 residues. CDR1 LNHDA and CDR2 SQIVND come from the germline V gene (reference sequence). J gave up 6 bases and V 6 bases, and 10 bases lay outside the gene matches. This CDR3 reads CASRTKGAGDEKLFF. The CDR3 DNA follows: TGTGCCAGTAGAACTAAGGGGGCTGGAGATGAAAAACTGTTTTTT.

This chain connects TRBV29-1 to TRBJ2-4, with unresolved D. The V end lost 4 bases, the J end lost 7 bases, and 11 bases lay between the germline ends. Germline CDR1 and CDR2: SQVTM and ANQGSEA. The CDR3 runs to 12 residues. CDR3 in amino acids: CSVGVYPNIQYF. The CDR3 DNA is TGCAGCGTTGGAGTTTATCCGAACATTCAGTACTTC.

Written as DNA, the CDR3 is TGTGCCAGCAGTATCTCCTCGAGCTCCTACAATGAGCAGTTCTTC. Amino acid sequence: CASSISSSSYNEQFF. J is TRBJ2-1 and V is TRBV25-1; D not certain. The CDR3 has 15 residues. The germline gives CDR1 MGHDK, CDR2 SYGVNS. With 5 bases removed from V and 0 bases from J, the gap between germline ends came to 11 bases.

This clone came up once. The chain couples TRBV27 to TRBJ1-4; no clear D. V was clipped by 1 base and J by 10 bases, with 7 bases between them. CDR1 is MNHEY, CDR2 SMNVEV, per germline (reference sequence). This CDR3 has 12 amino acids. CDR3 sequence: CASSLYGGKLFF. In DNA, the CDR3 is TGTGCCAGCAGTTTATATGGAGGAAAACTGTTTTTT.

This chain uses TRBV19 with TRBJ2-1; D is unresolved. Germline CDR1 and CDR2: LNHDA and SQIVND (reference sequence). CDR3 size: 12 residues. Between the trimmed V and J ends, which lost 4 bases and 5 bases, there was a span of 6 bases. In nucleotides, the CDR3 is TGTGCCAGTAGTAGAGGTAACAATGAGCAGTTCTTC. As protein: CASSRGNNEQFF. The whole variable domain, filled in from reference TRBV19 and TRBJ2-1, reads DGGITQSPKYLFRKEGQNVTLSCEQNLNHDAMYWYRQDPGQGLRLIYYSQIVNDFQKGDIAEGYSVSREKKESFPLTVTSAQKNPTAFYLCASSRGNNEQFFGPGTRLTVL.

This chain connects TRBV5-1 to TRBJ2-7, with 10 bases identical to TRBD2. The J segment lost 2 bases and the V segment lost 0 bases, leaving 8 bases of the junction unmatched. Germline V gives CDR1 SGHRS, CDR2 YFSETQ. This CDR3 contains 17 residues. The CDR3 nucleotides are TGCGCCAGCAGCTTGGGGTTACTAGCGGGATACACCTACGAGCAGTACTTC. The encoded protein is CASSLGLLAGYTYEQYF.

This clone was seen just once. The V call is TRBV28, the J call TRBJ1-1; D is possibly TRBD1 (6 bases). The CDR3 is 15 amino acids. Trimming cost V 6 bases and J 4 bases, with 18 bases left between them. CDR1 and CDR2 (germline): MDHEN, SYDVKM. The CDR3 coding sequence is TGTGCCAGCAGCCCCGACAGGTTCGGGGCCACTGAAGCTTTCTTT. Its protein is CASSPDRFGATEAFF.

This chain links TRBV29-1 with TRBJ2-7; weak D call: TRBD2 (5 bases). Trimming took 4 bases from V and 4 from J, leaving 8 bases between them. Germline assignment: CDR1 SQVTM and CDR2 ANQGSEA. This CDR3 spans 11 amino acids. Here the CDR3 DNA reads TGCAGCGTTGGGCCGGGGTACGAGCAGTACTTC. Amino acid sequence: CSVGPGYEQYF.

The gene calls are TRBV7-2 and TRBJ2-7; D remains unclear. Trimming took off 3 bases at V and 2 bases at J, with 8 bases between the two ends. Per the germline V gene, CDR1 is SGHTA and CDR2 is FQGNSA. This CDR3 has 13 amino acids. For the CDR3, the DNA is TGTGCCAGCAGCTTCATAGAGACCTACGAGCAGTACTTC. It codes for CASSFIETYEQYF.

The chain recombines TRBV4-2 with TRBJ1-1; tentatively, D is TRBD1 (5 bases). The germline CDR1 and CDR2 sequences are LGHNA and YNFKEQ. CDR3 length equals 13 residues. The ends were cut back, 0 bases at V and 9 bases at J, with 11 bases in the middle. CDR3 sequence reads: CASSQDWGEQAFF. As DNA, the CDR3 is TGTGCCAGCAGCCAAGATTGGGGGGAGCAAGCTTTCTTT.

This clone was recorded a few times. The gene calls are TRBV5-1 and TRBJ2-7, with TRBD1 matching over 7 bases. CDR1 SGHRS and CDR2 YFSETQ come from the germline V gene. The CDR3 contains 14 residues. V was clipped by 3 bases and J by 3 bases; unmatched bases: 6. The CDR3 here is CASSSRDSVYEQYF. The CDR3 nucleotides are TGCGCCAGCAGCTCCCGGGACAGCGTCTACGAGCAGTACTTC.

The chain has TRBV27 and TRBJ2-3, with 9 positions matching TRBD2. This CDR3 has 16 amino acids. Germline CDR1 and CDR2: MNHEY and SMNVEV (reference sequence). V lost 2 bases, J lost 6 bases, and 9 bases stayed unmatched. This CDR3 is CASSLGVAGARDTQYF. For the CDR3, the DNA is TGTGCCAGCAGTTTAGGCGTAGCGGGGGCGAGGGATACGCAGTATTTT.

V usage is TRBV27 and J usage is TRBJ2-4; D may be TRBD1 (6 bases). This CDR3 spans 13 amino acids. The germline V and J ends were trimmed by 0 bases and 6 bases, with 6 bases remaining between them. CDR1 and CDR2 from the germline V gene are MNHEY and SMNVEV (reference sequence). CDR3 sequence reads: CASSLSDRNIQYF. The DNA for the CDR3 is TGTGCCAGCAGTTTATCGGACAGAAACATTCAGTACTTC.

The chain joins TRBV7-8 to TRBJ2-2; the D gene is possibly TRBD2 (5 bases). The CDR3 totals 14 residues. Germline CDR1 SGHVS, CDR2 FQNEAQ. V lost 4 bases to trimming and J lost 8 bases, with 14 bases between them. The CDR3 DNA reads as TGTGCCAGCAGCTCGGAGGCGGCATGGGGGGAGCTGTTTTTT. Protein: CASSSEAAWGELFF.

The J gene is TRBJ2-6, the V gene TRBV27, with TRBD1 as a possible D gene (5 bases). CDR1 is MNHEY, CDR2 SMNVEV, per germline (reference sequence). The CDR3 consists of 17 residues. Trimming pared 4 bases from V and 0 bases from J, leaving 13 bases between. In nucleotides, the CDR3 is TGTGCCAGCAGTTCTTTTCGACAGTCCTCTGGGGCCAACGTCCTGACTTTC. This codes for CASSSFRQSSGANVLTF.

This clone was detected only a few times. V is TRBV7-9 and J is TRBJ1-4; D possibly corresponds to TRBD1 (5 bases). This CDR3 is built from 13 residues. Germline-derived CDR1 and CDR2 are SEHNR and FQNEAQ (reference sequence). Trimming removed 5 bases at V and 6 bases at J, with 10 bases between. The CDR3 DNA reads as TGTGCCAGCAGCCCGGGACTGCATGAAAAACTGTTTTTT. Translated, it gives CASSPGLHEKLFF.

In the case of this clone: The sample holds other DNA sequences that translate to the same CDR3. V usage is TRBV29-1 and J usage is TRBJ1-1, with 8 nucleotides matching TRBD1. The CDR3 runs 12 residues. Germline V lookup: CDR1 SQVTM, CDR2 ANQGSEA. Here the CDR3 DNA reads TGCAGTGTGGACAGGGAGGGAACTGAAGCTTTCTTT. Its translation: CSVDREGTEAFF. Full variable domain (rest looked up from reference TRBV29-1 and TRBJ1-1): SAVISQKPSRDICQRGTSLTIQCQVDSQVTMMFWYRQQPGQSLTLIATANQGSEATYESGFVIDKFPISRPNLTFSTLTVSNMSPEDSSIYLCSVDREGTEAFFGQGTRLTVV.

This sequence joins TRBV5-6 and TRBJ2-2, with 11 bases that match TRBD1. The CDR3 totals 17 residues. The germline V gene has CDR1 SGHDT and CDR2 YYEEEE. V lost 5 bases, J lost 3 bases, and 9 bases stayed unmatched. The CDR3 sequence is CASSPGTGGDDTGELFF. The CDR3 region has the DNA TGTGCCAGCAGTCCCGGGACAGGGGGTGATGACACCGGGGAGCTGTTTTTT.

The chain employs TRBV11-3 and TRBJ2-7, with D perhaps TRBD2 (6 bases). The V gene lost 5 bases and the J gene lost 6 bases, with 20 bases spanning the gap. The V gene's germline CDR1 is SGHNT and CDR2 YENEEA. The CDR3 has 15 residues. This CDR3 is CASSHISGPSPEQYF. The CDR3 DNA is TGTGCCAGCAGCCACATTAGCGGACCGAGCCCCGAGCAGTACTTC.

The CDR3, as DNA: TGTGCCAGCTCAACCAAAGGGGAAAAATATGGCTACACCTTC. Encoded protein: CASSTKGEKYGYTF. This chain joins TRBV18 and TRBJ1-2; D is possibly TRBD1 (5 bases). Germline V gives CDR1 KGHSH, CDR2 LQKENI. The CDR3 is 14 residues long. V dropped 5 bases and J dropped 5 bases, with 15 bases sitting between them.

Note on this clone: The identical CDR3 is also encoded by other nucleotide sequences in the sample. J is TRBJ1-2 and V is TRBV4-1; TRBD1 matches 8 bases. Per germline, CDR1 MGHRA and CDR2 YSYEKL. This CDR3 has 16 residues. Trimming removed 0 bases from V and 0 bases from J; junction bases left unmatched: 3. CDR3 in amino acids: CASSQDPGQANYGYTF. The CDR3 bases are TGCGCCAGCAGCCAAGATCCGGGACAGGCTAACTATGGCTACACCTTC.